This TCR beta chain originates from a study of Ad26.COV2.S vaccination and SARS-CoV-2 variants. Across the study: Donor had been placed in the Ad26.COV2.S arm of the COV1001 trial.

Some clones are missing from TCRdb's copy, which holds only in-frame ones; the method was immunoSEQ multiplex PCR. The sample consists of roughly 680,000 clones, roughly 90% of them appearing once. Sample treatment: roughly 19 received Ad26.COV2.S at low or high dose, single or two shots; 5 received placebo; per-sample allocation not given. On day 63 after the first injection, vaccine and placebo recipients gave samples. Germline V gene lookup returns CDR1 SGHVS and CDR2 FNYEAQ. CDR3 length: 15 amino acids. The ends were cut back, 5 bases at V and 0 bases at J, with 13 bases in the middle. The material sequenced was peripheral blood, taken in a trial of Ad26.COV2.S vaccine versus placebo. This sequence originates from a person aged 18 to 59 who received the Ad26.COV2.S COVID-19 vaccine or a placebo. The chain uses TRBV7-6 and TRBJ1-2; no reliable D call. For the CDR3, the DNA is TGTGCCAGCAGCCCAACGTCCGGATCTAACTATGGCTACACCTTC. Its translation: CASSPTSGSNYGYTF.